A single sample gave rise to the 8 T cell receptor beta chains below, sequenced in a study of early T cells in non-severe SARS-CoV-2 infection. TCRdb fed the 5' RACE reads into MiXCR, producing one record per CDR3 protein. The sample has more than 95,000 distinct CDR3 sequences; approximately 9.9% are singletons. The sample in question was whole blood, obtained at baseline. The receptors come from an adult who was a healthcare worker with PCR-confirmed SARS-CoV-2 infection or an uninfected control (not recorded which).

This clonotype has at least ten counts. The rearrangement joins TRBV10-3 to TRBJ2-5; TRBD1 or TRBD2 may be the D gene (7 bases each). CDR1 and CDR2 from the germline V gene are ENHRY and SYGVKD. The ends were cut back, 11 bases at V and 2 bases at J, with 21 bases in the middle. The CDR3 runs 15 residues. CDR3 in amino acids: CASRGGQISQETQYF. The CDR3, as DNA: TGTGCCTCCAGGGGGGGACAAATTTCACAAGAGACCCAGTACTTC.

The chain is built from TRBV7-2 and TRBJ1-4; TRBD1 is a possible D gene (5 bases). The germline V gene has CDR1 SGHTA and CDR2 FQGNSA. The CDR3 runs 15 residues. V was cut by 4 bases and J by 7 bases, with 16 bases left in between. In nucleotides, the CDR3 is TGTGCCAGCAGCTCCTTTAGGGGTGGAGGTGAAAAACTGTTTTTT. Encoded protein: CASSSFRGGGEKLFF.

This clonotype was found many times. The chain uses TRBV20-1 and TRBJ2-1, with D perhaps matching TRBD2 (6 bases). CDR3 size: 14 residues. The V and J ends lost 5 bases and 4 bases respectively, with 15 bases between them. Germline assignment: CDR1 DFQATT and CDR2 SNEGSKA (reference sequence). The CDR3, as DNA: TGCAGTGCTCCGGACGTTCGGGGGTACAATGAGCAGTTCTTC. Protein: CSAPDVRGYNEQFF.

There are a few counts of this clonotype. J is TRBJ1-2 and V is TRBV7-2; D is unclear. The CDR3 spans 12 residues. Looked up from germline, CDR1 is SGHTA and CDR2 is FQGNSA. CDR3 protein: CAGSVFNYGYTF. For the CDR3, the DNA is TGTGCGGGTTCAGTCTTCAACTATGGCTACACCTTC.

This clonotype was observed many times. This chain connects TRBV29-1 to TRBJ2-1; the match to TRBD2 covers 9 bases. Trimming removed 6 bases from V and 9 bases from J; junction bases left unmatched: 9. CDR3 length: 13 residues. CDR1 SQVTM and CDR2 ANQGSEA come from the germline V gene. DNA of the CDR3: TGCAGCGTCGTGGTAGCGGGAGACGGTGAGCAGTTCTTC. It translates to CSVVVAGDGEQFF.

This clonotype was found many times. The J gene is TRBJ1-1, the V gene TRBV29-1, with 8 nucleotides matching TRBD1. Germline loops: CDR1 SQVTM, CDR2 ANQGSEA. Unmatched junction bases numbered 11, after V lost 5 bases and J lost 0 bases. The CDR3 sequence is 16 residues long. CDR3 amino acids: CSVTSAQGQVNTEAFF. CDR3 DNA sequence: TGCAGCGTTACGTCCGCCCAGGGACAGGTGAACACTGAAGCTTTCTTT.

This chain connects TRBV6-5 to TRBJ2-2; D uncertain. The CDR3 runs 15 residues. Looked up from germline, CDR1 is MNHEY and CDR2 is SVGAGI. The V end was cut by 0 bases, the J end by 8 bases, with 13 bases between. DNA for the CDR3: TGTGCCAGCAGTTACTCCCCCATTATGACAGGGGAGCTGTTTTTT. This gives the protein CASSYSPIMTGELFF.

V is TRBV11-2 and J is TRBJ2-7, with D maybe TRBD1 (5 bases). The germline V gene has CDR1 SGHAT and CDR2 FQNNGV. This CDR3 has 13 residues. The V end was cut by 4 bases, the J end by 2 bases, with 9 bases between. The CDR3 DNA is TGTGCCAGCAGCTATGACAGTACCTACGAGCAGTACTTC. This gives the protein CASSYDSTYEQYF.